Each of the 25 T cell receptor beta chains below was sequenced from the same sample in a study of blood T cell repertoires in COVID-19. Method: immunoSEQ multiplex PCR; TCRdb's copy keeps in-frame clones and lacks some. In the table there are 130,000 to 150,000 clones, 84% of which are singletons. The sequencing input was PBMCs or T cells enriched from blood (not recorded which). The origin of the receptors is a woman aged 45-59 years who had been exposed to COVID-19.

For the CDR3, the DNA is TGTGCCAGCAGTGCAAAGGACAGGGGAACGAGAGGGGCCAACGTCCTGACTTTC. Amino acid sequence: CASSAKDRGTRGANVLTF. The chain recombines TRBV6-1 with TRBJ2-6; TRBD1 agrees at 9 bases. After removal of 4 bases from V and 4 bases from J, the junction contained 11 bases not matched to a gene. The V gene's germline CDR1 is MNHNS and CDR2 SASEGT. The CDR3 has 18 residues.

This sequence joins TRBV19 and TRBJ2-1; tentatively, D is TRBD2 (6 bases). The CDR3 consists of 14 residues. Per the germline V gene, CDR1 is LNHDA and CDR2 is SQIVND (reference sequence). Trimming stripped 9 bases from V and 9 bases from J, with 21 bases between. The CDR3 here is CASSAGGAGGEQFF. In DNA, the CDR3 is TGTGCCAGCAGCGCTGGAGGGGCGGGCGGTGAGCAGTTCTTC.

This chain links TRBV20-1 with TRBJ2-7; TRBD1 aligns across 7 bases. V trimming: 3 bases; J trimming: 2 bases; junction bases outside the gene matches: 4. This CDR3 contains 13 residues. Germline V gene sequence: CDR1 DFQATT, CDR2 SNEGSKA (reference sequence). The CDR3 DNA reads TGCAGTGCTAGTCGGGACAGACCCTACGAGCAGTACTTC. Amino acids: CSASRDRPYEQYF.

This chain connects TRBV6-5 to TRBJ1-1; a possible D gene is TRBD1 (5 bases). V lost 6 bases, J lost 6 bases, and 14 bases lay in between. The CDR3 is 13 residues long. The V gene's germline CDR1 is MNHEY and CDR2 SVGAGI. Here the CDR3 DNA reads TGTGCCAGCAGAGATAGGGGTGGGGCTGAAGCTTTCTTT. This sequence encodes CASRDRGGAEAFF.

The chain has TRBV9 and TRBJ2-5; TRBD2 aligns across 12 bases. Germline CDR1 and CDR2: SGDLS and YYNGEE. With 1 base clipped from V and 3 bases from J, the junction kept 1 base outside the gene matches. The CDR3 is 15 residues long. The chain's CDR3 is CASSVRTSGKETQYF. The CDR3 region has the DNA TGTGCCAGCAGCGTAAGGACTAGCGGGAAAGAGACCCAGTACTTC.

There are a few counts of this clone. This chain uses TRBV5-6 with TRBJ2-3, with unresolved D. CDR1 is SGHDT, CDR2 YYEEEE, per germline. V dropped 0 bases and J dropped 2 bases, with 10 bases sitting between them. The CDR3 is 15 residues long. The CDR3 bases are TGTGCCAGCAGCTTGGAAAGCAGGAACACAGATACGCAGTATTTT. This sequence encodes CASSLESRNTDTQYF.

The V call is TRBV4-1, the J call TRBJ2-7; possible D gene TRBD2, 6 bases. V was trimmed by 1 base and J by 2 bases, leaving 18 bases between them. Germline-derived CDR1 and CDR2 are MGHRA and YSYEKL. This CDR3 region has 17 residues. The CDR3, as DNA: TGCGCCAGCAGCCAAGGGGGTTTCGGGGGAATCCCCTACGAGCAGTACTTC. Protein: CASSQGGFGGIPYEQYF.

The V and J genes are TRBV10-2 and TRBJ2-1, with D hard to call. The germline V gene encodes CDR1 WSHSY and CDR2 SAAADI. The CDR3 length is 11 residues. The germline V and J ends were trimmed by 7 bases and 6 bases, with 7 bases remaining between them. CDR3 in DNA: TGCGCCAGCAATCCGGGCAATGAGCAGTTCTTC. Protein: CASNPGNEQFF.

The chain links TRBV6-5 to TRBJ1-2; no firm D call. Trimming left V 2 bases short and J 5 bases short, with 6 bases between. Germline V gene sequence: CDR1 MNHEY, CDR2 SVGAGI. This CDR3 is 12 amino acids long. CDR3 protein: CASSYPGYGYTF. CDR3 nucleotide sequence: TGTGCCAGCAGTTACCCGGGATATGGCTACACCTTC.

The chain carries TRBV9 and TRBJ1-1, with D perhaps TRBD1 (5 bases). Trimming pared 4 bases from V and 2 bases from J, leaving 15 bases between. Germline V gives CDR1 SGDLS, CDR2 YYNGEE. The length of the CDR3 is 15 residues. Here the CDR3 reads CASSTSPTVNTEAFF. The CDR3 bases are TGTGCCAGCAGCACCTCACCGACAGTAAACACTGAAGCTTTCTTT.

This clone has just one count. The chain couples TRBV4-1 to TRBJ1-2; D remains unclear. With 3 bases removed from V and 7 bases from J, the gap between germline ends came to 6 bases. Per the germline V gene, CDR1 is MGHRA and CDR2 is YSYEKL. The CDR3 is made up of 11 amino acids. The CDR3 loop reads CASSHSLGYTF. The CDR3 DNA sequence: TGCGCCAGCAGCCATTCTCTTGGCTACACCTTC.

This chain connects TRBV7-8 to TRBJ2-3, with TRBD2 as a possible D gene (6 bases). This CDR3 has 14 residues. The V end lost 5 bases, the J end lost 6 bases, and 15 bases lay between the germline ends. The germline V gene encodes CDR1 SGHVS and CDR2 FQNEAQ. CDR3 DNA sequence: TGTGCCAGCAGCCCGCACGGAGGGGAGGATACGCAGTATTTT. Amino acids: CASSPHGGEDTQYF.

The chain uses TRBV6-2 or TRBV6-3 and TRBJ2-4; 7 bases map to TRBD2. From germline, CDR1 is MNHEY and CDR2 SVGEGT. The CDR3 extends over 16 amino acids. V dropped 2 bases and J dropped 0; count of bases not matched to a gene: 4. Written as DNA, the CDR3 is TGTGCCAGCAGTTACGGGAGGGCCCTAGCCAAAAACATTCAGTACTTC. Its protein product is CASSYGRALAKNIQYF.

This chain joins TRBV19 and TRBJ2-2; TRBD2 might be the D (6 bases). The CDR3 totals 17 residues. The germline gives CDR1 LNHDA, CDR2 SQIVND (reference sequence). V lost 0 bases and J lost 0, with 11 bases in between. CDR3 sequence: CASSIDRGAANTGELFF. As DNA, the CDR3 is TGTGCCAGTAGTATAGATCGCGGGGCCGCGAACACCGGGGAGCTGTTTTTT. The variable domain in full, with the rest retrieved from reference TRBV19 and TRBJ2-2, is DGGITQSPKYLFRKEGQNVTLSCEQNLNHDAMYWYRQDPGQGLRLIYYSQIVNDFQKGDIAEGYSVSREKKESFPLTVTSAQKNPTAFYLCASSIDRGAANTGELFFGEGSRLTVL.

The rearrangement uses TRBV9 and TRBJ1-1; no definite D call. The CDR3 spans 13 residues. Germline V CDR1 and CDR2: SGDLS, YYNGEE. V lost 1 base and J lost 2, with 6 bases in between. The CDR3 region is CASSVQANTEAFF. The CDR3 DNA reads TGTGCCAGCAGCGTACAGGCTAACACTGAAGCTTTCTTT.

This chain uses TRBV11-2 with TRBJ2-3; 10 bases fit TRBD2. With V trimmed by 5 bases and J by 5 bases, 10 bases remained unmatched. Germline V lookup: CDR1 SGHAT, CDR2 FQNNGV. There are 16 residues in the CDR3. In DNA, the CDR3 is TGTGCCAGCAGCCCGCTTAGCGGGGGGCGGGTAGATACGCAGTATTTT. It codes for CASSPLSGGRVDTQYF.

This clone was seen more than once but under ten times. The V and J genes are TRBV5-1 and TRBJ2-7, with D maybe TRBD2 (6 bases). The germline CDR1 and CDR2 sequences are SGHRS and YFSETQ. This CDR3 is built from 14 residues. The ends were cut back, 4 bases at V and 1 base at J, with 12 bases in the middle. This CDR3 reads CASSAGRLSYEQYF. CDR3 coding DNA: TGCGCCAGCAGCGCGGGACGGTTGTCCTACGAGCAGTACTTC.

The chain links TRBV5-1 to TRBJ2-2; unclear D gene. V was cut by 0 bases and J by 0 bases, with 6 bases left in between. Germline CDR1 reads SGHRS; CDR2 reads YFSETQ. CDR3 length equals 15 residues. The CDR3 loop reads CASSLGAANTGELFF. The CDR3 DNA sequence: TGCGCCAGCAGCTTGGGGGCAGCGAACACCGGGGAGCTGTTTTTT.

The chain joins TRBV4-3 to TRBJ1-5, with a tentative D call TRBD1 (5 bases). Per germline, CDR1 LGHNA and CDR2 YSLEER. Between the trimmed V and J ends, which lost 0 bases and 6 bases, there was a span of 15 bases. This CDR3 region has 16 residues. CDR3 in DNA: TGCGCCAGCAGCCAAGATGCCGGGGGATTGGGTCAGCCCCAGCATTTT. Translation: CASSQDAGGLGQPQHF.

The chain is built from TRBV7-9 and TRBJ2-5; unclear D gene. Germline V gives CDR1 SEHNR, CDR2 FQNEAQ (reference sequence). This CDR3 has 15 amino acids. Trimming pared 2 bases from V and 2 bases from J, leaving 12 bases between. CDR3 DNA: TGTGCCAGCAGCTTAAGAGTGGGCAGTCAAGAGACCCAGTACTTC. It encodes CASSLRVGSQETQYF. The complete variable domain, with remaining parts taken from reference TRBV7-9 and TRBJ2-5, reads DTGVSQNPRHKITKRGQNVTFRCDPISEHNRLYWYRQTLGQGPEFLTYFQNEAQLEKSRLLSDRFSAERPKGSFSTLEIQRTEQGDSAMYLCASSLRVGSQETQYFGPGTRLLVL.

This clone is a singleton in its sample. The rearrangement joins TRBV30 to TRBJ2-1; 8 bases match TRBD1. The V gene's germline CDR1 is GTSNPN and CDR2 SVGIG (reference sequence). Losses at the gene ends were 1 base for V and 5 bases for J; bases not matched to a gene: 10. The CDR3 is made up of 16 amino acids. The CDR3 is CAWSDPPRTGNNEQFF. The CDR3 DNA is TGTGCCTGGAGTGACCCCCCCCGGACAGGGAACAATGAGCAGTTCTTC.

The chain is built from TRBV2 and TRBJ1-2; the D gene is possibly TRBD1 (6 bases). Trimming took 2 bases from V and 8 from J, leaving 21 bases between them. CDR1 and CDR2 from the germline V gene are SNHLY and FYNNEI. This CDR3 contains 16 residues. Here the CDR3 DNA reads TGTGCCAGCAGTGAACACAGCCGTTTGCCGGGGGGCGGCTACACCTTC. Translating it yields CASSEHSRLPGGGYTF.

The chain employs TRBV5-6 and TRBJ2-2, with D perhaps TRBD2 (6 bases). In germline, CDR1 is SGHDT, CDR2 YYEEEE. V was shortened by 4 bases and J by 6 bases, with 22 bases between the two germline ends. CDR3 length: 17 residues. CDR3 bases: TGTGCCAGCAGCCCCACCCTGGGGGGATGGGGATCCGGGGAGCTGTTTTTT. It is translated as CASSPTLGGWGSGELFF.

The genes are TRBV9 and TRBJ1-2; D gene unclear. The V and J ends lost 0 bases and 3 bases respectively, with 12 bases between them. The CDR3 is 15 amino acids. CDR1 and CDR2 from the germline V gene are SGDLS and YYNGEE. CDR3 nucleotides: TGTGCCAGCAGCGTAGTTCTGGGAGTAGACTATGGCTACACCTTC. It codes for CASSVVLGVDYGYTF. Filled out from reference TRBV9 and TRBJ1-2, the complete variable domain reads DSGVTQTPKHLITATGQRVTLRCSPRSGDLSVYWYQQSLDQGLQFLIQYYNGEERAKGNILERFSAQQFPDLHSELNLSSLELGDSALYFCASSVVLGVDYGYTFGSGTRLTVV.

The genes are TRBV2 and TRBJ1-2; 9 bases are shared with TRBD1. The germline V gene encodes CDR1 SNHLY and CDR2 FYNNEI. The CDR3 loop spans 15 amino acids. Losses at the gene ends were 4 bases for V and 4 bases for J; bases not matched to a gene: 7. For the CDR3, the DNA is TGTGCCAGCAGTGTCTCGGGACAGGGCGTCTATGGCTACACCTTC. Translated: CASSVSGQGVYGYTF.